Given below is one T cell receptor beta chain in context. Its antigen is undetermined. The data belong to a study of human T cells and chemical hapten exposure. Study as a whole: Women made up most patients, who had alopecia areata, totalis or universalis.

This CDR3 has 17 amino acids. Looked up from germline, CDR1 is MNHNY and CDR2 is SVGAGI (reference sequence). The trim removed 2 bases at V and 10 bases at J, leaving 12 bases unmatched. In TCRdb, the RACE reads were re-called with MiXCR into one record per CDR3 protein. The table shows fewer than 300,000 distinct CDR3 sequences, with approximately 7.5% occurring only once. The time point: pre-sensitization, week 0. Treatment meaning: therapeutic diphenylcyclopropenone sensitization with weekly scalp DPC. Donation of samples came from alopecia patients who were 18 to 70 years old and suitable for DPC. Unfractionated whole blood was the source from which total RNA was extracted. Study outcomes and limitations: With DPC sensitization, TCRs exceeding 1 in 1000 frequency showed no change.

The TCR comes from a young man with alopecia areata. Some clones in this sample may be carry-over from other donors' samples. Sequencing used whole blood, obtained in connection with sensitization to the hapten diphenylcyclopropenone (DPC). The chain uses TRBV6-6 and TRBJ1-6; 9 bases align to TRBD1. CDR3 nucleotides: TGTGCCAGCAGTTACCGTACCCGAGGGACAGGGACCTCACCCCTCCACTTT. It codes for CASSYRTRGTGTSPLHF.